These T cell receptor beta chains were read from a single sample in a study of T cell responses to AZD1222 COVID-19 vaccine. The table came from immunoSEQ multiplex PCR; TCRdb's copy has only in-frame clones and leaves some out. The table has some 25,000 clones, 88% seen once. The sample consisted of peripheral blood, taken 28 days after the second AZD1222 dose. These receptors were collected from an adult who received the AZD1222 COVID-19 vaccine. CDR3s include the opening cysteine and the closing phenylalanine or tryptophan. The D gene is left open where the match is weak. The size of a clone is reported for some rows only, either as once, few or many, or as a class for expanded clones.

V,D,size,J,DNA,CDR3
TRBV7-9,-,-,TRBJ2-1,TGTGCCAGCAGCCCCTCCGGGGGATCCTACAATGAGCAGTTCTTC,CASSPSGGSYNEQFF
TRBV5-1,-,once,TRBJ2-7,TGCGCCAGCAGCTTGGACAGGGCTTACTACGAGCAGTACTTC,CASSLDRAYYEQYF
TRBV6-1,TRBD2,-,TRBJ2-3,TGTGCCAGCAGTGAGTCCAGCGGGGGGAGCACAGATACGCAGTATTTT,CASSESSGGSTDTQYF
TRBV11-3,-,-,TRBJ2-3,TGTGCCAGCAGCTGGACACCGACAGATACGCAGTATTTT,CASSWTPTDTQYF
TRBV29-1,-,once,TRBJ2-3,TGCAGCGGCTCCCGAGAGTGGACAGATACGCAGTATTTT,CSGSREWTDTQYF
TRBV2,-,-,TRBJ1-1,TGTGCCAGCAGTGAAACGGGGGCGGGTGGGACTGAAGCTTTCTTT,CASSETGAGGTEAFF
TRBV9,TRBD1,-,TRBJ2-7,TGTGCCAGCAGCGTGTCAGGGGGCTTATCCTACGAGCAGTACTTC,CASSVSGGLSYEQYF
TRBV28,-,-,TRBJ1-6,TGTGCCAGTTCTGGGCCTGTTCCGTATTCACCCCTCCACTTT,CASSGPVPYSPLHF
TRBV7-9,TRBD1,-,TRBJ2-2,TGTGCCCTGGCTGGGGACAGACACACCGGGGAGCTGTTTTTT,CALAGDRHTGELFF
TRBV3-1/TRBV3-2,-,-,TRBJ1-2,TGTGCCAGCAGCCACGGAGTGAGCGTAACCTATGGCTACACCTTC,CASSHGVSVTYGYTF
TRBV5-1,-,-,TRBJ2-1,TGCGCCAGCAGCTCCGGGTCAGCCTACAATGAGCAGTTCTTC,CASSSGSAYNEQFF
TRBV28,-,-,TRBJ1-2,TGTGCCAGCAGTTTGAGCACCTACAACTATGGCTACACCTTC,CASSLSTYNYGYTF
TRBV3-1/TRBV3-2,-,-,TRBJ1-5,TGTGCCAGCAGCCCCGCCGGAGGCCAGCCCCAGCATTTT,CASSPAGGQPQHF
TRBV2,-,-,TRBJ1-2,TGTGCCAGCAGACGGTCTACAGAGAGTCCGGCTGGCTACACCTTC,CASRRSTESPAGYTF
TRBV11-3,-,-,TRBJ2-1,TGTGCCAGCAGCGCCACCGGGACAACTACCTACAATGAGCAGTTCTTC,CASSATGTTTYNEQFF
TRBV4-2,-,-,TRBJ1-2,TGTGCCAGCAGCCAAGGGCACCTAAACTATGGCTACACCTTC,CASSQGHLNYGYTF
TRBV7-2,TRBD2,-,TRBJ2-7,TGTGCCAGCAGCTTTAGCGGGGCAGCCTACGAGCAGTACTTC,CASSFSGAAYEQYF
TRBV5-1,-,-,TRBJ1-1,TGCGCCAGCGGCCGCGGTTCGGTTTACACTGAAGCTTTCTTT,CASGRGSVYTEAFF
TRBV29-1,-,-,TRBJ2-5,TGCAGCGGTCGACTGGGACTAGAGACCCAGTACTTC,CSGRLGLETQYF
TRBV28,-,-,TRBJ2-2,TGTGCCAGCAGTCGTGGGGACCGGGACACCGGGGAGCTGTTTTTT,CASSRGDRDTGELFF
TRBV3-1/TRBV3-2,-,-,TRBJ1-2,TGTGCCAGCAGCCAAGGGGCAGGGCCCTATGGCTACACCTTC,CASSQGAGPYGYTF
TRBV29-1,TRBD2,-,TRBJ2-3,TGCAGCGTTGAACGCACTAGCGGAATAAGCACAGATACGCAGTATTTT,CSVERTSGISTDTQYF
TRBV20-1,-,few,TRBJ1-1,TGCAGTGCTGGGGAGGCCACTGAAGCTTTCTTT,CSAGEATEAFF
TRBV10-2,TRBD1,once,TRBJ1-2,TGCGCCAGCACTGGGGACAGCGGGTATGGCTACACCTTC,CASTGDSGYGYTF
TRBV6-2/TRBV6-3,-,-,TRBJ1-6,TGTGCCAGCAGTTGGGGGAATAATTCACCCCTCCACTTT,CASSWGNNSPLHF
TRBV5-4,-,once,TRBJ1-6,TGTGCCAGCAGCTCGGGGGGTCAGGGAGTTTCACCCCTCCACTTT,CASSSGGQGVSPLHF
TRBV6-6,TRBD2,-,TRBJ2-3,TGTGCCAGCAGATACCGAGCGGGGAGCACAGATACGCAGTATTTT,CASRYRAGSTDTQYF
TRBV5-1,TRBD1,-,TRBJ2-4,TGCGCCAGCAGCTTGGACAGGGGAAACATTCAGTACTTC,CASSLDRGNIQYF
TRBV10-3,-,-,TRBJ1-5,TGTGCCATCAGTGAGTCGGACACCCTCAATCAGCCCCAGCATTTT,CAISESDTLNQPQHF
TRBV10-3,-,once,TRBJ1-2,TGTGCCATCAGTGACGTAGGGGGCTACACCTTC,CAISDVGGYTF
TRBV7-2,-,-,TRBJ2-1,TGTGCCAGCAGCTTAGTGGGTGGGGGGTACAATGAGCAGTTCTTC,CASSLVGGGYNEQFF
TRBV5-4,-,-,TRBJ2-2,TGTGCCAGCAGCACAGAACCTCAGGGGAACGGGGAGCTGTTTTTT,CASSTEPQGNGELFF
TRBV7-9,-,-,TRBJ2-1,TGTGCCAGCAGCTTAACGGTTGGAGAGCAGTTCTTC,CASSLTVGEQFF
TRBV27,-,-,TRBJ2-7,TGTGCCAGCAGTCCGGGGACGCGTACCTACGAGCAGTACTTC,CASSPGTRTYEQYF
TRBV24-1,TRBD1,-,TRBJ1-3,TGTGCCACCAGTGATCCCGGACAGGGAGGAAACACCATATATTTT,CATSDPGQGGNTIYF
TRBV2,TRBD2,-,TRBJ2-3,TGTGCCAGCAGGTGGCGGGGGGGCACAGATACGCAGTATTTT,CASRWRGGTDTQYF
TRBV27,TRBD2,-,TRBJ2-5,TGTGCCAGCAGTCAACGGCGGGGGGCCGGGGAGACCCAGTACTTC,CASSQRRGAGETQYF
TRBV23-1,-,-,TRBJ2-3,TGCGCCAGCAGTCAACCTCAGGGGTTTCGCACAGATACGCAGTATTTT,CASSQPQGFRTDTQYF
TRBV6-1,-,-,TRBJ1-5,TGTGCCAGCAGTGAAGCGCCGGATCCTCAGCCCCAGCATTTT,CASSEAPDPQPQHF
TRBV18,-,-,TRBJ1-2,TGTGCCAGCTCCGGTCAGGGGAACTATGGCTACACCTTC,CASSGQGNYGYTF
TRBV29-1,-,-,TRBJ1-2,TGCAGCGTTCTCTTCGGGGGAGGCTACACCTTC,CSVLFGGGYTF
TRBV19,TRBD1,-,TRBJ1-1,TGTGCCAGTCTCGCCCGGGGACAGGGGATGACTGAAGCTTTCTTT,CASLARGQGMTEAFF
TRBV10-3,-,-,TRBJ1-3,TGTGCCATCACGCGGGGGGGCTCTGGAAACACCATATATTTT,CAITRGGSGNTIYF
TRBV5-4,-,-,TRBJ2-5,TGTGCCAGCAGCTTGGGGGCCCTAGAAGGTCCTGAGACCCAGTACTTC,CASSLGALEGPETQYF
TRBV5-5,TRBD2,-,TRBJ2-5,TGTGCCAGCAGCATACTAGCGGGGGCCTCGGAGACCCAGTACTTC,CASSILAGASETQYF
TRBV7-2,TRBD2,-,TRBJ2-1,TGTGCCAGCAGCCGGACTAGCGGGTTTAGCTATGAGCAGTTCTTC,CASSRTSGFSYEQFF
TRBV28,-,-,TRBJ2-5,TGTGCCAGCAGTTTTGCCTGGGTCGAAGAGACCCAGTACTTC,CASSFAWVEETQYF
TRBV5-4,-,-,TRBJ1-1,TGTGCCAGCAGCTCAGACAGGTCCGGAAGGACTGAAGCTTTCTTT,CASSSDRSGRTEAFF
TRBV28,-,-,TRBJ1-5,TGTGCCAGCAGCTTCACGGGGGGCGGTAGCAATCAGCCCCAGCATTTT,CASSFTGGGSNQPQHF
TRBV2,-,-,TRBJ1-1,TGTGCCAGCAGTGTACAGACGAACACTGAAGCTTTCTTT,CASSVQTNTEAFF
TRBV7-2,-,-,TRBJ2-7,TGTGCCAGCAGCTTAGACCCGGGGATCAGATTGTACGAGCAGTACTTC,CASSLDPGIRLYEQYF
TRBV9,TRBD1,-,TRBJ1-1,TGTGCCAGTTCCCCCCCCAGGGGGTCGAACACTGAAGCTTTCTTT,CASSPPRGSNTEAFF
TRBV27,-,-,TRBJ2-6,TGTGCCAGCAGTCGGTGGGCCTCTGGGGCCAACGTCCTGACTTTC,CASSRWASGANVLTF
TRBV5-6,-,-,TRBJ2-7,TGTGCCAGCAGCTTGAGGCCGGACTCCTACGAGCAGTACTTC,CASSLRPDSYEQYF
TRBV9,-,once,TRBJ1-4,TGTGCCAGCAGCCCCCGCAGGGCAACTAATGAAAAACTGTTTTTT,CASSPRRATNEKLFF